The 25 T cell receptor beta chains given below trace back to one sample, sequenced in a study of blood T cell repertoires in COVID-19. Method: immunoSEQ multiplex PCR; TCRdb's copy keeps in-frame clones and lacks some. Of about 380,000 clones in the sample, 81% were seen once. Specimen: peripheral blood. These receptors were obtained from a human donor with acute or convalescent COVID-19. The donor label of this sample is uncertain.

The J gene is TRBJ2-3, the V gene TRBV6-5; maybe TRBD1 (5 bases). CDR1 and CDR2 from the germline V gene are MNHEY and SVGAGI. V lost 0 bases and J 0 bases, leaving 7 bases between the germline ends. The CDR3 totals 15 residues. The CDR3 loop reads CASSYSRASTDTQYF. The CDR3, as DNA: TGTGCCAGCAGTTACTCCAGGGCGAGCACAGATACGCAGTATTTT.

V and J are TRBV5-4 and TRBJ1-4; 7 nucleotides line up with TRBD1. The CDR3 runs to 15 residues. The germline CDR1 and CDR2 sequences are SGHNT and YYREEE (reference sequence). V lost 5 bases, J lost 5 bases, and 9 bases stayed unmatched. CDR3 coding DNA: TGTGCCAGCAGTTTCCAATCAGGGGGGAATGAAAAACTGTTTTTT. Translated, it gives CASSFQSGGNEKLFF.

The chain couples TRBV5-1 to TRBJ2-3; TRBD2 matches 10 bases. Germline assignment: CDR1 SGHRS and CDR2 YFSETQ. The trim removed 1 base at V and 2 bases at J, leaving 7 bases unmatched. This CDR3 is built from 17 residues. DNA for the CDR3: TGCGCCAGCAGCTTGATAGCTAGCGGGGGCTTCACAGATACGCAGTATTTT. It yields the protein CASSLIASGGFTDTQYF.

In DNA, the CDR3 is TGTGCCAGCAGCTTAGACAAGACCCAGTACTTC. Its protein is CASSLDKTQYF. This sequence joins TRBV7-6 and TRBJ2-5; D unclear. Trimming removed 1 base at V and 6 bases at J, with 3 bases between. Germline V CDR1 and CDR2: SGHVS, FNYEAQ. This CDR3 contains 11 residues.

The chain carries TRBV24-1 and TRBJ1-2; TRBD1 is a possible D gene (5 bases). Trimming stripped 2 bases from V and 8 bases from J, with 11 bases between. CDR1 and CDR2 from the germline V gene are KGHDR and SFDVKD. The CDR3 sequence is 13 residues long. As DNA, the CDR3 is TGTGCCACCAGTGATTGGCGGGGGAACGGCTACACCTTC. This translates into CATSDWRGNGYTF.

V and J are TRBV5-5 and TRBJ1-5; D is unresolved. Per the germline V gene, CDR1 is SGHKS and CDR2 is YYEKEE (reference sequence). Trimming cost V 4 bases and J 3 bases, with 14 bases left between them. This CDR3 contains 15 residues. The CDR3, as DNA: TGTGCCAGCAGCCCGCTGGAGGGATTCAATCAGCCCCAGCATTTT. This codes for CASSPLEGFNQPQHF.

V gene TRBV18 combines with J gene TRBJ2-5; 8 positions match TRBD1. With 3 bases clipped from V and 0 bases from J, the junction kept 9 bases outside the gene matches. The CDR3 loop spans 17 amino acids. Germline V CDR1 and CDR2: KGHSH, LQKENI. The CDR3, as DNA: TGTGCCAGCTCACCGGTGTTCGGACAGGGCCACCAAGAGACCCAGTACTTC. Its protein product is CASSPVFGQGHQETQYF.

Only a few counts were recorded for this clone. The rearrangement uses TRBV28 and TRBJ2-7; D is unclear. The V end lost 3 bases, the J end lost 2 bases, and 8 bases lay between the germline ends. Germline V gene data show CDR1 as MDHEN and CDR2 as SYDVKM. This CDR3 has 13 amino acids. DNA of the CDR3: TGTGCCAGCAGTTTGGGCAGCACCTACGAGCAGTACTTC. Protein sequence: CASSLGSTYEQYF.

The chain employs TRBV20-1 and TRBJ1-2; unclear D gene. Trimming cost V 3 bases and J 0 bases, with 14 bases left between them. The CDR3 runs 15 residues. Germline V gene sequence: CDR1 DFQATT, CDR2 SNEGSKA (reference sequence). CDR3 nucleotides: TGCAGTGCTAGTTTAGTGGGAGACGCTAACTATGGCTACACCTTC. Protein: CSASLVGDANYGYTF.

CDR3 DNA sequence: TGTGCCAGCTCACAAGCGGACAGTCATGGCTACACCTTC. This codes for CASSQADSHGYTF. This sequence joins TRBV18 and TRBJ1-2, with a weak D call TRBD1 (6 bases). The V end lost 4 bases, the J end lost 6 bases, and 12 bases lay between the germline ends. CDR3 size: 13 residues. CDR1 and CDR2 from the germline V gene are KGHSH and LQKENI.

V usage is TRBV19 and J usage is TRBJ1-2; TRBD1 matches 8 bases. Germline V gene sequence: CDR1 LNHDA, CDR2 SQIVND (reference sequence). The ends lost 4 bases at V and 7 bases at J; junction bases unmatched: 20. The CDR3 sequence is 18 residues long. CDR3: CASSTESQGASVMSGYTF. In nucleotides, the CDR3 is TGTGCCAGTAGTACAGAGAGCCAGGGGGCCTCTGTGATGAGTGGCTACACCTTC.

The chain recombines TRBV3-1 (or the pseudogene TRBV3-2) with TRBJ1-2; 8 nucleotides match TRBD1. Germline V gives CDR1 LGHDT, CDR2 YNNKEL (reference sequence). The ends lost 3 bases at V and 14 bases at J; junction bases unmatched: 2. This CDR3 has 10 amino acids. The CDR3 loop reads CASSQDRVTF. For the CDR3, the DNA is TGTGCCAGCAGCCAGGACAGGGTAACCTTC.

The chain combines TRBV9 with TRBJ1-1; D is unresolved. V was pared by 0 bases and J by 7 bases, with 10 bases between. The CDR3 contains 13 residues. Germline CDR1 and CDR2: SGDLS and YYNGEE. The CDR3 DNA sequence: TGTGCCAGCAGCGTAGCTAGCGGACTTGAAGCTTTCTTT. Its translation is CASSVASGLEAFF.

V usage is TRBV27 and J usage is TRBJ1-2, with TRBD1 identical over 9 bases. Per the germline V gene, CDR1 is MNHEY and CDR2 is SMNVEV (reference sequence). Trimming cost V 3 bases and J 4 bases; bases outside gene matches: 15. CDR3 length: 18 residues. As DNA, the CDR3 is TGTGCCAGCAGTTTGTCCGGGACAGGGTACGGGGCAGGCTATGGCTACACCTTC. It specifies CASSLSGTGYGAGYGYTF.

The rearrangement joins TRBV29-1 to TRBJ2-5, with TRBD1 as a possible D gene (6 bases). In germline, CDR1 is SQVTM, CDR2 ANQGSEA. The CDR3 contains 13 residues. Trimming stripped 6 bases from V and 1 base from J, with 12 bases between. CDR3 region: CSVDGQLQETQYF. CDR3 nucleotide sequence: TGCAGCGTGGACGGACAGCTCCAAGAGACCCAGTACTTC.

This clone was seen more than once but under ten times. The genes are TRBV19 and TRBJ1-1, with a possible D match to TRBD1 (6 bases). Germline-derived CDR1 and CDR2 are LNHDA and SQIVND (reference sequence). The CDR3 totals 14 residues. V was shortened by 3 bases and J by 4 bases, with 12 bases between the two germline ends. CDR3 region: CASSIWGTSTEAFF. The CDR3 DNA follows: TGTGCCAGTAGTATTTGGGGGACAAGCACTGAAGCTTTCTTT.

The chain links TRBV10-3 to TRBJ1-5, with D tentatively TRBD1 (6 bases). The V end lost 3 bases, the J end lost 6 bases, and 12 bases lay between the germline ends. There are 14 residues in the CDR3. Germline V gene lookup returns CDR1 ENHRY and CDR2 SYGVKD. CDR3 DNA: TGTGCCATCAGTGAATATGCAGGGGCTCAGCCCCAGCATTTT. Residues: CAISEYAGAQPQHF.

The chain couples TRBV4-1 to TRBJ2-2; possible D gene TRBD2, 7 bases. V dropped 0 bases and J dropped 1 base, with 9 bases sitting between them. Per the germline V gene, CDR1 is MGHRA and CDR2 is YSYEKL. The length of the CDR3 is 16 residues. The CDR3 loop reads CASSQEGGGNTGELFF. CDR3 DNA sequence: TGCGCCAGCAGCCAAGAGGGAGGGGGGAACACCGGGGAGCTGTTTTTT.

The chain carries TRBV5-1 and TRBJ2-7; tentative D call: TRBD2 (6 bases). The CDR3 runs 17 residues. Germline assignment: CDR1 SGHRS and CDR2 YFSETQ. V shed 4 bases and J shed 0 bases, with 20 bases lying between them. CDR3 protein: CASSPTFRGSGSYEQYF. DNA for the CDR3: TGCGCCAGCAGCCCAACCTTCCGGGGGAGCGGCTCCTACGAGCAGTACTTC.

This clone was seen a handful of times. The chain is built from TRBV20-1 and TRBJ1-2; 10 nucleotides line up with TRBD1. CDR1 is DFQATT and CDR2 is SNEGSKA in the germline V gene (reference sequence). J gave up 7 bases and V 3 bases, and 11 bases lay outside the gene matches. CDR3 length: 15 residues. The DNA of the CDR3 is TGCAGTGCTAGTCTACAGACAGGGGGCTCGGGTGGCTACACCTTC. Translated, it gives CSASLQTGGSGGYTF.

J is TRBJ1-5 and V is TRBV2, with 8 positions matching TRBD1. V was clipped by 3 bases and J by 5 bases; unmatched bases: 6. The CDR3 runs 15 residues. The V gene's germline CDR1 is SNHLY and CDR2 FYNNEI. The CDR3 nucleotides are TGTGCCAGCAGTGAGCAGGGGGCAACCCATCAGCCCCAGCATTTT. It specifies CASSEQGATHQPQHF. Full variable domain (missing parts from reference TRBV2 and TRBJ1-5): EPEVTQTPSHQVTQMGQEVILRCVPISNHLYFYWYRQILGQKVEFLVSFYNNEISEKSEIFDDQFSVERPDGSNFTLKIRSTKLEDSAMYFCASSEQGATHQPQHFGDGTRLSIL.

The rearrangement links TRBV3-1 (or the pseudogene TRBV3-2) to TRBJ2-7, with 7 bases identical to TRBD1. Trimming removed 5 bases from V and 5 bases from J; junction bases left unmatched: 15. CDR3 size: 16 residues. Germline loops: CDR1 LGHDT, CDR2 YNNKEL (reference sequence). The CDR3 DNA follows: TGTGCCAGCAGCAAGAGGGACAGCCAATCCAGGGACGAGCAGTACTTC. It specifies CASSKRDSQSRDEQYF.

This clone has a single count. The chain links TRBV7-9 to TRBJ1-5; possibly TRBD1 for D (5 bases). The CDR3 totals 17 residues. Germline CDR1 is SEHNR and CDR2 is FQNEAQ (reference sequence). Trimming took 1 base from V and 6 from J, leaving 19 bases between them. The CDR3 sequence is CASSLVAGEAVIQPQHF. CDR3 in DNA: TGTGCCAGCAGCTTAGTCGCGGGGGAGGCCGTAATTCAGCCCCAGCATTTT.

The table lists this clone with a count of one. The chain couples TRBV18 to TRBJ1-4; D gene uncertain. V was shortened by 6 bases and J by 7 bases, with 15 bases between the two germline ends. Germline CDR1 is KGHSH and CDR2 is LQKENI. CDR3 length: 14 amino acids. The CDR3 reads CASSDSAGGEKLFF. Here the CDR3 DNA reads TGTGCCAGCTCCGATAGTGCGGGCGGTGAAAAACTGTTTTTT.

The CDR3 nucleotides are TGTGCTAGTGGTTTGGTAGGAGCGGGAGGCGGAGAGCAGTACTTC. Protein product: CASGLVGAGGGEQYF. The V and J genes are TRBV12-5 and TRBJ2-7; TRBD2 aligns across 9 bases. This CDR3 region has 15 residues. Germline-derived CDR1 and CDR2 are LGHNT and FRNRAP. The ends lost 0 bases at V and 7 bases at J; junction bases unmatched: 7.